This TCR beta chain was observed in a study of T cells in localized non-small cell lung cancer. Study-wide findings and caveats: The study sequenced only one region of the tumor. As a result, intratumor heterogeneity could not be excluded and remains possible. The study found T cell clonality highest in uninvolved adjacent lung, above tumor.

The assay was immunoSEQ multiplex PCR, and TCRdb's table has in-frame clones only and misses some. The repertoire holds about 92,000 clones, with under 95% as singletons. Trimming pared 0 bases from V and 5 bases from J, leaving 12 bases between. CDR1 and CDR2 from the germline V gene are SGHTS and YDEGEE. The CDR3 consists of 15 residues. About this clone itself: Its antigen is currently unknown.

The receptor was isolated from a woman aged 40-75 years with stage II squamous cell lung carcinoma. The chain employs TRBV5-8 and TRBJ2-1; no definite D call. The source was PBMCs, collected before any cancer treatment. The CDR3 is CASSLGSRANNEQFF. The CDR3 DNA reads as TGTGCCAGCAGCTTGGGGAGCCGGGCTAACAATGAGCAGTTCTTC. The full variable domain, rest sourced from reference TRBV5-8 and TRBJ2-1, is EAGVTQSPTHLIKTRGQQATLRCSPISGHTSVYWYQQALGLGLQFLLWYDEGEERNRGNFPPRFSGRQFPNYSSELNVNALELEDSALYLCASSLGSRANNEQFFGPGTRLTVL.